The source of this T cell receptor (beta chain) is a study of OX40 agonist ivuxolimab in advanced cancers. Study background: The dose-escalation group included hepatocellular carcinoma, melanoma, renal cell carcinoma and head and neck cancer.

Regarding this clone: Its antigen is still unknown.

The protocol was immunoSEQ multiplex PCR, while the TCRdb copy is restricted to in-frame clones and leaves out a portion. The sample carries over 65,000 clones, over 80% recorded once. The CDR3 length is 15 residues. Germline loops: CDR1 SGHTA, CDR2 FQGTGA. Unmatched junction bases numbered 11, after V lost 6 bases and J lost 6 bases. Study-wide results and limits: In the 0.1 to 3.0 mg/kg range, CD4+ and CD8+ blood T cells had expanded clonally by week 6. Researchers did not establish what antigens the expanded peripheral T cells target.

This specimen consisted of CD4+ or CD8+ T cells sorted from blood, obtained in a trial of the OX40 agonist ivuxolimab. This sequence originates from an adult with an advanced solid tumor such as melanoma, head and neck, liver or kidney cancer. V usage is TRBV7-3 and J usage is TRBJ2-1; 7 nucleotides agree with TRBD2. Here the CDR3 reads CASRASSGLGNEQFF. The CDR3, as DNA: TGTGCCAGCAGGGCAAGTTCAGGACTAGGCAATGAGCAGTTCTTC.